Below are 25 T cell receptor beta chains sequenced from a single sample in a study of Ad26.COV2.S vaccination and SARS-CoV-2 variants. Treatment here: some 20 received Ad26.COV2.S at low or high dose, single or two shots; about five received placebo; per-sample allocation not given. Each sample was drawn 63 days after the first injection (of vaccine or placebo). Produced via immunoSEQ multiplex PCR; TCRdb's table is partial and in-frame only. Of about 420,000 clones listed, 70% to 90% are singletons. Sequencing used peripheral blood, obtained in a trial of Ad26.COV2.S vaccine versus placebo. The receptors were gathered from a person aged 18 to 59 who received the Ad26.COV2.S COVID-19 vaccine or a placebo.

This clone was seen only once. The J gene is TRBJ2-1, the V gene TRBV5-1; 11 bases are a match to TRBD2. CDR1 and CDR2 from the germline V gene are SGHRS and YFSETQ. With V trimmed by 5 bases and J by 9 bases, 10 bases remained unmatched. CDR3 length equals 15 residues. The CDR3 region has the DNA TGCGCCAGCAGTTACTTAGCGGGGGGGCCCGGTGAGCAGTTCTTC. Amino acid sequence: CASSYLAGGPGEQFF.

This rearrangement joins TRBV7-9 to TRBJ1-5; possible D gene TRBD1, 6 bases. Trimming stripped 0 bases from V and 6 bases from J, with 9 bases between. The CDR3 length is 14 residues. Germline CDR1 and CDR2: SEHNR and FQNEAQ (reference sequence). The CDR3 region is CASSLAGAGQPQHF. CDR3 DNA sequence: TGTGCCAGCAGCTTAGCGGGGGCTGGTCAGCCCCAGCATTTT.

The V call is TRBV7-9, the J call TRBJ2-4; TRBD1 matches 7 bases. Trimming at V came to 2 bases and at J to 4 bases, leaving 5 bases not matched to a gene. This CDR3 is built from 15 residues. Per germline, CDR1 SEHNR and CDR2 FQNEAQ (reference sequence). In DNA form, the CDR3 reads TGTGCCAGCAGCTTACGAGGGACAGCGAAAAACATTCAGTACTTC. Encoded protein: CASSLRGTAKNIQYF.

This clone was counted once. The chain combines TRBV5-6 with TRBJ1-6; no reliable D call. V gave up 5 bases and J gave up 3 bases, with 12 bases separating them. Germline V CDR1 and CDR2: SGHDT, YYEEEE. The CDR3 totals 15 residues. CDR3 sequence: CASSSDGNYNSPLHF. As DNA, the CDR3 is TGTGCCAGCAGTTCGGACGGGAACTATAATTCACCCCTCCACTTT.

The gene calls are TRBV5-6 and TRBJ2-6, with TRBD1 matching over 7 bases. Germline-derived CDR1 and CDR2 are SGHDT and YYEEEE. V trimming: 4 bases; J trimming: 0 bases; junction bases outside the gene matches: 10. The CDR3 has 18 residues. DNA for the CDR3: TGTGCCAGCAGCACCTACAGGGGTCCCAACTCTGGGGCCAACGTCCTGACTTTC. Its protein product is CASSTYRGPNSGANVLTF.

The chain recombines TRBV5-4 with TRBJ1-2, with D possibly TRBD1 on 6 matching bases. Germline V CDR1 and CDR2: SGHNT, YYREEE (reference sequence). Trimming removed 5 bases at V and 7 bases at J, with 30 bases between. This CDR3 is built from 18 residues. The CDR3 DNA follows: TGTGCCAGCAGTTCTCCCGGGGGGCGGTTAGTTCCGAAACGTGGCTACACCTTC. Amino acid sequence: CASSSPGGRLVPKRGYTF.

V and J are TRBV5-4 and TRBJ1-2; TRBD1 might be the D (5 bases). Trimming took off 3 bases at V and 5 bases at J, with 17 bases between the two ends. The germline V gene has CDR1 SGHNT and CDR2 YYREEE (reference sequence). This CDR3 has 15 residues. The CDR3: CASSSLTWGEYGYTF. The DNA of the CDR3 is TGTGCCAGCAGCTCCCTGACATGGGGGGAATATGGCTACACCTTC.

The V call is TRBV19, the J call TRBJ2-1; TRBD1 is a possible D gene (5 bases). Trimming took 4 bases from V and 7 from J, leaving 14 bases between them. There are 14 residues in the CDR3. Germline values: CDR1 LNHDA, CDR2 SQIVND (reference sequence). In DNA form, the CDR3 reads TGTGCCAGTAGTACCACGACAAGGGGTAATGAGCAGTTCTTC. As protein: CASSTTTRGNEQFF.

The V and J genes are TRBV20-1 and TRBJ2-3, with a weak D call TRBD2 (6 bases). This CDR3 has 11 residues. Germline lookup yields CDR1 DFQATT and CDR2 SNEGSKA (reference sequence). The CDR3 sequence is CSGGDSDTQYF. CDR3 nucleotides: TGCAGCGGCGGGGATTCAGATACGCAGTATTTT.

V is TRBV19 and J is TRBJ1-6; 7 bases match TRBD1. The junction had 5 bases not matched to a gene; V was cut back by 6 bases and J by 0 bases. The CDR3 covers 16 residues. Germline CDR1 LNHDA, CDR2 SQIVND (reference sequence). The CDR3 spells CASRDRLHSYNSPLHF. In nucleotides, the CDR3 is TGTGCCAGTAGGGACAGGCTGCACTCCTATAATTCACCCCTCCACTTT.

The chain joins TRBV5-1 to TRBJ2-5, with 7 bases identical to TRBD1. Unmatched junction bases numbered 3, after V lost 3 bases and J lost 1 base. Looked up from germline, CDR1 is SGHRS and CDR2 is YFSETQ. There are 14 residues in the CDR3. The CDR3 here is CASSWGQLQETQYF. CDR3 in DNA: TGCGCCAGCAGCTGGGGACAGCTCCAAGAGACCCAGTACTTC.

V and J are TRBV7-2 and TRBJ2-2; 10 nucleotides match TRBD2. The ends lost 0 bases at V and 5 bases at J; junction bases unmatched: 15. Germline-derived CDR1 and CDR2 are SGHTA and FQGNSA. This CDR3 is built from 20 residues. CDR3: CASSLASFVERGGRTGELFF. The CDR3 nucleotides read TGTGCCAGCAGCTTAGCTAGTTTCGTAGAGCGGGGGGGCCGAACCGGGGAGCTGTTTTTT. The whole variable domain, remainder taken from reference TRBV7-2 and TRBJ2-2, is GAGVSQSPSNKVTEKGKDVELRCDPISGHTALYWYRQSLGQGLEFLIYFQGNSAPDKSGLPSDRFSAERTGGSVSTLTIQRTQQEDSAVYLCASSLASFVERGGRTGELFFGEGSRLTVL.

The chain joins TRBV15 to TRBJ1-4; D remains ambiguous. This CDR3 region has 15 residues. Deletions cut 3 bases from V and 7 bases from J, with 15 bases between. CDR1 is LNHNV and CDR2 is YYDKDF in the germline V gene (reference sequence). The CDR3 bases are TGTGCCACCAGCAGTACCTCGGGAAGTGGTGAAAAACTGTTTTTT. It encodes CATSSTSGSGEKLFF.

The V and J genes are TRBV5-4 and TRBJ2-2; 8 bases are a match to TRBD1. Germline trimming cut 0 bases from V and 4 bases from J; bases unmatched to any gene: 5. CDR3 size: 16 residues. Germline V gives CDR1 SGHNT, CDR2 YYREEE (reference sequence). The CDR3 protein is CASSLARGQGTGELFF. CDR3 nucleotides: TGTGCCAGCAGCTTGGCCAGGGGGCAGGGCACCGGGGAGCTGTTTTTT. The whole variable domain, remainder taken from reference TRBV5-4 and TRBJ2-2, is ETGVTQSPTHLIKTRGQQVTLRCSSQSGHNTVSWYQQALGQGPQFIFQYYREEENGRGNFPPRFSGLQFPNYSSELNVNALELDDSALYLCASSLARGQGTGELFFGEGSRLTVL.

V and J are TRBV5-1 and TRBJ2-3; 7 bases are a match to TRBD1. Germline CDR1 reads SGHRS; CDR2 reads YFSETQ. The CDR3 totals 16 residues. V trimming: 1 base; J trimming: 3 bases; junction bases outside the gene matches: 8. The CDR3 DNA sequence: TGCGCCAGCAGCTTGTTGGGACAGTTGGGAACAGATACGCAGTATTTT. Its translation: CASSLLGQLGTDTQYF.

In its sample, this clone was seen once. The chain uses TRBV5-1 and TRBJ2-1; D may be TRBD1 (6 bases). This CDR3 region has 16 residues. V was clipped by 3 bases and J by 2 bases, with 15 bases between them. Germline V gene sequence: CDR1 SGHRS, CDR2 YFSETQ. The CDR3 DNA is TGCGCCAGCAGCTATACACGGGACACCACCTACAATGAGCAGTTCTTC. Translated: CASSYTRDTTYNEQFF. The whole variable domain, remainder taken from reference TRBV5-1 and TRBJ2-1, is KAGVTQTPRYLIKTRGQQVTLSCSPISGHRSVSWYQQTPGQGLQFLFEYFSETQRNKGNFPGRFSGRQFSNSRSEMNVSTLELGDSALYLCASSYTRDTTYNEQFFGPGTRLTVL.

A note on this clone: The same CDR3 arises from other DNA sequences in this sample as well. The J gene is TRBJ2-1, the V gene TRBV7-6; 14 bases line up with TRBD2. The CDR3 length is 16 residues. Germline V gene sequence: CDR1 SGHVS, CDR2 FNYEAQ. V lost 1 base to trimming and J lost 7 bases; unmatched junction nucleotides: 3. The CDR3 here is CASSLVGLAGGNEQFF. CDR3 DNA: TGTGCCAGCAGCTTAGTCGGACTAGCGGGAGGAAATGAGCAGTTCTTC.

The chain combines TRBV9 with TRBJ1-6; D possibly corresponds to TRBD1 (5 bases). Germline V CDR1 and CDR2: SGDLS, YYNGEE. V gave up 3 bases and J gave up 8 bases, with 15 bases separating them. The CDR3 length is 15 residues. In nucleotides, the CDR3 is TGTGCCAGCAGCGCATGGGACGCAGCCTATTCACCCCTCCACTTT. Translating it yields CASSAWDAAYSPLHF. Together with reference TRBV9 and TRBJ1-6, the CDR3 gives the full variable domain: DSGVTQTPKHLITATGQRVTLRCSPRSGDLSVYWYQQSLDQGLQFLIQYYNGEERAKGNILERFSAQQFPDLHSELNLSSLELGDSALYFCASSAWDAAYSPLHFGNGTRLTVT.

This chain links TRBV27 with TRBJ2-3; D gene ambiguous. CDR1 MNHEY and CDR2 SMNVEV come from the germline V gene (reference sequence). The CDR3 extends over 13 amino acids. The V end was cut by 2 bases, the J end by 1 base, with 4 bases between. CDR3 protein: CASSLIGTDTQYF. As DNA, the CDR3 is TGTGCCAGCAGTTTAATCGGCACAGATACGCAGTATTTT.

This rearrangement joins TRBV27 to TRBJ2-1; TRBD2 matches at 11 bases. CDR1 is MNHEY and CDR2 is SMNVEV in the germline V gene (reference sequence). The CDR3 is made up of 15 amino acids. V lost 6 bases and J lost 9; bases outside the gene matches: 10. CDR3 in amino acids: CASSQSGLAAFEQFF. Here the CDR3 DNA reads TGTGCCAGCAGCCAATCGGGACTAGCGGCCTTTGAGCAGTTCTTC.

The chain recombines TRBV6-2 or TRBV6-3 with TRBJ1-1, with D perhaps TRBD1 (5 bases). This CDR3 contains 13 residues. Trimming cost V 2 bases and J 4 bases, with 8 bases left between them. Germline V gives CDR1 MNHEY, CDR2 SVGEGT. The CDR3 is CASSYTRGTEAFF. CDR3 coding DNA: TGTGCCAGCAGTTACACTAGGGGCACTGAAGCTTTCTTT.

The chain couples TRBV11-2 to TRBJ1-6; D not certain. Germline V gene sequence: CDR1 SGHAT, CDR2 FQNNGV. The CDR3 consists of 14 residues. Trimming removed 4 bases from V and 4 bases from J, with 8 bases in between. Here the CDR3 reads CASSSGVYNSPLHF. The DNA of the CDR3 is TGTGCCAGCAGCTCCGGCGTTTATAATTCACCCCTCCACTTT.

The CDR3 DNA sequence: TGTGCCAGCAGTCCTCCCAGGGCCATGAACACTGAAGCTTTCTTT. Amino acid sequence: CASSPPRAMNTEAFF. The chain combines TRBV28 with TRBJ1-1, with D perhaps matching TRBD1 (5 bases). Germline V gene lookup returns CDR1 MDHEN and CDR2 SYDVKM. V was cut by 5 bases and J by 0 bases, with 13 bases left in between. The CDR3 contains 15 residues.

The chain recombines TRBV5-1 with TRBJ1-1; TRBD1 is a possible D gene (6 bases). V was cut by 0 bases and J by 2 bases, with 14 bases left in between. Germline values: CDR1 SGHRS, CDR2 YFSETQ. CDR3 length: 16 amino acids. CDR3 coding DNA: TGCGCCAGCAGCTTGGAGGGACACGGAGTTAACACTGAAGCTTTCTTT. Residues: CASSLEGHGVNTEAFF.

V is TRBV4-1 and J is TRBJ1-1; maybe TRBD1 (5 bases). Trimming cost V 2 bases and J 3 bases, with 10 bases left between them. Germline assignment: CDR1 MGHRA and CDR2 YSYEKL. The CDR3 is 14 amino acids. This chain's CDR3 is CASSQYGGDTEAFF. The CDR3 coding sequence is TGCGCCAGCAGCCAATATGGGGGTGACACTGAAGCTTTCTTT.